Detailed here is one TCR beta chain. No antigen is known for it. One end of the junction is discordant with germline, which a read error may explain. The second PCR ran about 6 to 12 cycles with a sample-barcoded 5' primer and J-beta primers. A tag from a template-switch adaptor with 12 random nucleotides marked each cDNA molecule. MiXCR, run by TCRdb on the 5' RACE reads, gives a single entry per CDR3 protein. This sample has approximately 2,000,000 distinct CDR3 sequences, with roughly two fifths found just once. The data are from a study of blood T cells in healthy people across ages. Total RNA, at least 6 micrograms per sample, came from PBMCs. The length of the CDR3 is 13 residues. Germline CDR1 reads MNHEY; CDR2 reads SMNVEV (reference sequence). General study findings and limits: Relative to aged donors, long-lived donors carried more naive CD4+ cells and displayed higher diversity. TCR beta diversity per million T cells fell roughly linearly with age.

Sequencing was performed on blood. The receptor was isolated from a human donor in good health. The V gene is TRBV27, the J gene TRBJ1-2; TRBD1 matches 7 bases. Here the CDR3 DNA reads TGTGTCAGCAGTTTGGCAGGGGGGTATGGCTACACCTTC. Translated, it gives CVSSLAGGYGYTF.